These 32 T cell receptor beta chains were all obtained from the same sample, sequenced in a study of technical replicates of blood from several donors. Here immunoSEQ multiplex PCR was the method, and the copy in TCRdb shows in-frame clones only, minus some. The sample records more than 90,000 clones, 90% to 97% being singletons. Sequencing was performed on T cells isolated from PBMCs. The receptors were sampled from a human donor in good health.

The table lists this clone with many counts. The rearrangement links TRBV19 to TRBJ1-4; tentative D call: TRBD1 (6 bases). V lost 4 bases and J lost 4, with 7 bases in between. From germline, CDR1 is LNHDA and CDR2 SQIVND (reference sequence). The CDR3 is 13 residues long. The CDR3 coding sequence is TGTGCCAGTAGTAGGACAGATAATGAAAAACTGTTTTTT. This codes for CASSRTDNEKLFF.

This clone was found a few times. The chain recombines TRBV4-1 with TRBJ2-7; 8 bases line up with TRBD2. In germline, CDR1 is MGHRA, CDR2 YSYEKL. CDR3 length equals 14 residues. The J segment lost 2 bases and the V segment lost 3 bases, leaving 3 bases of the junction unmatched. CDR3 region: CASSQPGLAYEQYF. CDR3 sequence (DNA): TGCGCCAGCAGCCAGCCGGGACTAGCCTACGAGCAGTACTTC.

V usage is TRBV6-5 and J usage is TRBJ1-2, with unresolved D. The CDR3 sequence is 13 residues long. V was clipped by 7 bases and J by 3 bases, with 12 bases between them. Germline V gives CDR1 MNHEY, CDR2 SVGAGI. The chain's CDR3 is CASTTNPDYGYTF. The CDR3 DNA reads as TGTGCCAGCACCACGAACCCGGACTATGGCTACACCTTC.

The chain is built from TRBV5-1 and TRBJ1-1, with D perhaps matching TRBD1 (6 bases). The CDR3 consists of 16 residues. V was trimmed by 0 bases and J by 1 base, leaving 13 bases between them. Per germline, CDR1 SGHRS and CDR2 YFSETQ. The CDR3: CASSLAGGAWNTEAFF. DNA for the CDR3: TGCGCCAGCAGCTTGGCCGGGGGGGCTTGGAACACTGAAGCTTTCTTT.

The table lists this clone with a few counts. CDR3 bases: TGTGCCAGCACGGGGGACGGAACCTCTGGGGCCAACGTCCTGACTTTC. It yields the protein CASTGDGTSGANVLTF. This chain links TRBV6-6 with TRBJ2-6, with D possibly being TRBD2 (6 bases). Germline lookup yields CDR1 MNHNY and CDR2 SVGAGI (reference sequence). CDR3 length equals 16 residues. Trimming stripped 7 bases from V and 0 bases from J, with 13 bases between.

The V gene is TRBV6-5, the J gene TRBJ1-3; possibly TRBD1 for D (6 bases). V was pared by 3 bases and J by 5 bases, with 17 bases between. The germline gives CDR1 MNHEY, CDR2 SVGAGI. The CDR3 totals 16 residues. CDR3 loop: CASSYVQGSVRNTIYF. The CDR3 nucleotides read TGTGCCAGCAGTTATGTACAGGGATCTGTTAGAAACACCATATATTTT.

This chain links TRBV27 with TRBJ2-5; no clear D gene. Germline V lookup: CDR1 MNHEY, CDR2 SMNVEV (reference sequence). Trimming stripped 0 bases from V and 1 base from J, with 9 bases between. This CDR3 is built from 15 residues. The CDR3 region has the DNA TGTGCCAGCAGTTTATCAATATCTCTCCAAGAGACCCAGTACTTC. This codes for CASSLSISLQETQYF.

This sequence joins TRBV4-3 and TRBJ1-1, with a weak D call TRBD1 (5 bases). CDR3 length: 14 amino acids. Germline V gives CDR1 LGHNA, CDR2 YSLEER. V was trimmed by 0 bases and J by 3 bases, leaving 8 bases between them. CDR3 in DNA: TGCGCCAGCAGCCAAGAAGACAGTGACACTGAAGCTTTCTTT. Encoded protein: CASSQEDSDTEAFF.

To note about this clone: An end of the junction does not agree with germline; a read error may underlie this. V usage is TRBV6-1 and J usage is TRBJ2-2; possibly TRBD2 for D (6 bases). The CDR3 is 14 residues long. CDR1 and CDR2 (germline): MNHNS, SASEGT. The CDR3 DNA reads TGTGCCAGCAGTTGGACGGAAGCGGCCGGGGGGCTGTTTTTT. Translating gives CASSWTEAAGGLFF.

CDR3 protein: CASSADQGPYEQYF. The CDR3 DNA reads as TGTGCCAGCAGCGCAGACCAGGGTCCCTACGAGCAGTACTTC. This sequence joins TRBV6-5 and TRBJ2-7; perhaps TRBD1 as D (5 bases). Germline V gene lookup returns CDR1 MNHEY and CDR2 SVGAGI. V was pared by 6 bases and J by 2 bases, with 14 bases between. The CDR3 has 14 residues.

This chain's CDR3 is CASSARTRYRELFF. In nucleotides, the CDR3 is TGTGCCAGCAGCGCGCGGACACGGTACAGGGAGCTGTTTTTT. The chain combines TRBV21-1 with TRBJ2-2; the tabulated D call, TRBD1, remains unverified against the DNA. TRBV21-1 constitutes a pseudogene. The CDR3 is 14 residues long.

This clone was counted once. This rearrangement joins TRBV2 to TRBJ2-7; unclear D gene. Germline values: CDR1 SNHLY, CDR2 FYNNEI. CDR3 length: 13 amino acids. Trimming took 2 bases from V and 3 from J, leaving 8 bases between them. CDR3 nucleotide sequence: TGTGCCAGCAGTGAAAACCCAGGCTACGAGCAGTACTTC. Residues: CASSENPGYEQYF.

V gene TRBV19 combines with J gene TRBJ2-7; D might be TRBD2 (6 bases). The length of the CDR3 is 13 residues. CDR1 is LNHDA and CDR2 is SQIVND in the germline V gene (reference sequence). The V and J ends lost 8 bases and 3 bases respectively, with 14 bases between them. CDR3 DNA: TGTGCCAGTTCCGCGGGGTTAATCTACGAGCAGTACTTC. Amino acids: CASSAGLIYEQYF.

Remarks on this clone: A read error may account for a junction end that differs from germline. The V call is TRBV7-8, the J call TRBJ2-5, with 8 bases aligning to TRBD2. This CDR3 has 12 amino acids. Germline V lookup: CDR1 SGHVS, CDR2 FQNEAQ. This CDR3 is CLVTSARETQYF. The CDR3 bases are TGCCTCGTGACTAGCGCCCGAGAGACCCAGTACTTC.

The chain links TRBV9 to TRBJ1-1; D may be TRBD1 (6 bases). Trimming stripped 0 bases from V and 0 bases from J, with 18 bases between. CDR1 and CDR2 (germline): SGDLS, YYNGEE. There are 18 residues in the CDR3. This CDR3 reads CASSVGGGQGEMNTEAFF. For the CDR3, the DNA is TGTGCCAGCAGCGTAGGGGGGGGGCAGGGCGAAATGAACACTGAAGCTTTCTTT.

The chain carries TRBV5-1 and TRBJ2-3; D is unclear. V lost 2 bases and J lost 2, with 9 bases in between. The germline V gene encodes CDR1 SGHRS and CDR2 YFSETQ. The CDR3 length is 14 residues. The CDR3 reads CASSFWRNTDTQYF. CDR3 nucleotide sequence: TGCGCCAGCAGCTTCTGGCGGAACACAGATACGCAGTATTTT.

The CDR3 sequence: CSARDIYGYTF. The CDR3 nucleotides are TGCAGTGCTCGGGACATTTATGGCTACACCTTC. J is TRBJ1-2 and V is TRBV20-1; the D gene is possibly TRBD1 (6 bases). Germline loops: CDR1 DFQATT, CDR2 SNEGSKA (reference sequence). This CDR3 contains 11 residues. V was shortened by 5 bases and J by 5 bases, with 9 bases between the two germline ends.

The chain recombines TRBV19 with TRBJ1-1, with unresolved D. The CDR3 length is 14 residues. V lost 2 bases and J 1 base, leaving 8 bases between the germline ends. The germline gives CDR1 LNHDA, CDR2 SQIVND (reference sequence). In nucleotides, the CDR3 is TGTGCCAGTAGTATAACTCTCCAGAACACTGAAGCTTTCTTT. Residues: CASSITLQNTEAFF.

This chain uses TRBV28 with TRBJ1-2, with D possibly matching TRBD1 (5 bases). CDR3 size: 14 residues. Trimming took off 3 bases at V and 4 bases at J, with 12 bases between the two ends. CDR1 and CDR2 (germline): MDHEN, SYDVKM. The CDR3 region has the DNA TGTGCCAGCAGTTTGGGGGGAGGGATCTATGGCTACACCTTC. Translated, it gives CASSLGGGIYGYTF.

The rearrangement joins TRBV5-1 to TRBJ1-2; D remains unclear. The CDR3 consists of 14 residues. Germline CDR1 reads SGHRS; CDR2 reads YFSETQ. Trimming removed 0 bases from V and 4 bases from J, with 10 bases in between. The CDR3 here is CASSLAGDGYGYTF. The CDR3 DNA reads as TGCGCCAGCAGCTTGGCCGGGGATGGCTATGGCTACACCTTC.

The chain uses TRBV29-1 and TRBJ1-1, with TRBD1 identical over 7 bases. Trimming took 5 bases from V and 1 from J; bases not matched to a gene: 10. The CDR3 consists of 15 residues. Germline V gene lookup returns CDR1 SQVTM and CDR2 ANQGSEA. The CDR3 DNA sequence: TGCAGCGTTCGGGATATAGGACAGGCGAACACTGAAGCTTTCTTT. It is translated as CSVRDIGQANTEAFF.

The chain combines TRBV4-3 with TRBJ2-1, with a possible D match to TRBD1 (5 bases). CDR3 length equals 16 residues. V lost 1 base and J 3 bases, leaving 13 bases between the germline ends. The germline CDR1 and CDR2 sequences are LGHNA and YSLEER. The CDR3 region is CASSQAISGHYNEQFF. In DNA, the CDR3 is TGCGCCAGCAGCCAAGCTATATCCGGACACTACAATGAGCAGTTCTTC.

The J gene is TRBJ2-1, the V gene TRBV7-2; a weak D match, TRBD1 (5 bases). The CDR3 has 15 residues. Germline loops: CDR1 SGHTA, CDR2 FQGNSA. V dropped 1 base and J dropped 2 bases, with 9 bases sitting between them. The CDR3 DNA follows: TGTGCCAGCAGCTTAGGCCTAGGGGCCTACAATGAGCAGTTCTTC. Translated, it gives CASSLGLGAYNEQFF.

V gene TRBV11-2 combines with J gene TRBJ2-7; a weak D match, TRBD2 (6 bases). CDR1 and CDR2 (germline): SGHAT, FQNNGV. The CDR3 runs 15 residues. The V end lost 5 bases, the J end lost 3 bases, and 17 bases lay between the germline ends. DNA of the CDR3: TGTGCCAGCAGCCTCGGGAGATCGGGTTTCTACGAGCAGTACTTC. Encoded protein: CASSLGRSGFYEQYF.

This chain connects TRBV7-9 to TRBJ2-3; 12 bases map to TRBD1. CDR1 SEHNR and CDR2 FQNEAQ come from the germline V gene (reference sequence). The CDR3 totals 15 residues. The ends lost 3 bases at V and 5 bases at J; junction bases unmatched: 3. CDR3 nucleotides: TGTGCCAGCAGCTTGGGACAGGGGGCCAGAGATACGCAGTATTTT. Translating it yields CASSLGQGARDTQYF.

This sequence joins TRBV7-2 and TRBJ2-2; 9 nucleotides line up with TRBD1. With V trimmed by 5 bases and J by 3 bases, 7 bases remained unmatched. Germline lookup yields CDR1 SGHTA and CDR2 FQGNSA. The CDR3 sequence is 16 residues long. CDR3 sequence: CASSRPDRGHTGELFF. The DNA of the CDR3 is TGTGCCAGCAGCCGTCCGGACAGGGGCCACACCGGGGAGCTGTTTTTT.

Here the CDR3 DNA reads TGCAGCGTTGAAGTAACAGGGGCGCAGTATGGCTACACCTTC. Protein product: CSVEVTGAQYGYTF. This sequence joins TRBV29-1 and TRBJ1-2; TRBD1 matches at 7 bases. The CDR3 has 14 residues. V trimming: 1 base; J trimming: 5 bases; junction bases outside the gene matches: 7. The germline CDR1 and CDR2 sequences are SQVTM and ANQGSEA.

V gene TRBV19 combines with J gene TRBJ1-3; possible D gene TRBD1, 5 bases. From germline, CDR1 is LNHDA and CDR2 SQIVND (reference sequence). The V gene lost 1 base and the J gene lost 1 base, with 8 bases spanning the gap. The CDR3 has 15 residues. CDR3 sequence: CASSIGTPSGNTIYF. The CDR3 DNA is TGTGCCAGTAGTATAGGGACACCGTCTGGAAACACCATATATTTT. Using reference TRBV19 and TRBJ1-3 for the parts outside the CDR3, the full variable domain is DGGITQSPKYLFRKEGQNVTLSCEQNLNHDAMYWYRQDPGQGLRLIYYSQIVNDFQKGDIAEGYSVSREKKESFPLTVTSAQKNPTAFYLCASSIGTPSGNTIYFGEGSWLTVV.

This sequence joins TRBV11-3 and TRBJ2-1, with D possibly being TRBD2 (6 bases). Germline values: CDR1 SGHNT, CDR2 YENEEA. The CDR3 sequence is 13 residues long. V gave up 5 bases and J gave up 7 bases, with 12 bases separating them. CDR3 nucleotide sequence: TGTGCCAGCAGCCCCCCGGGGGAGAATGAGCAGTTCTTC. It yields the protein CASSPPGENEQFF.

The chain is built from TRBV6-5 and TRBJ1-1; 12 bases are a match to TRBD1. The CDR3 extends over 14 amino acids. Germline assignment: CDR1 MNHEY and CDR2 SVGAGI. With 8 bases clipped from V and 9 bases from J, the junction kept 10 bases outside the gene matches. The CDR3 DNA is TGTGCCAGCCATTCCGGGACAGGGGGCTTAAAAGCTTTCTTT. Protein: CASHSGTGGLKAFF.

The CDR3 protein is CASSLAVRNQPQHF. In nucleotides, the CDR3 is TGTGCCAGCAGTTTAGCAGTGCGGAATCAGCCCCAGCATTTT. This chain links TRBV27 with TRBJ1-5; D not certain. Per the germline V gene, CDR1 is MNHEY and CDR2 is SMNVEV (reference sequence). Trimming took 2 bases from V and 4 from J, leaving 9 bases between them. The CDR3 has 14 residues.

This clone was counted once. The rearrangement links TRBV9 to TRBJ1-2; TRBD1 aligns across 8 bases. After removal of 0 bases from V and 8 bases from J, the junction contained 0 bases not matched to a gene. Germline V lookup: CDR1 SGDLS, CDR2 YYNGEE. The length of the CDR3 is 12 residues. CDR3 nucleotides: TGTGCCAGCAGCGTAGCAGGGGGCGGCTACACCTTC. This sequence encodes CASSVAGGGYTF.